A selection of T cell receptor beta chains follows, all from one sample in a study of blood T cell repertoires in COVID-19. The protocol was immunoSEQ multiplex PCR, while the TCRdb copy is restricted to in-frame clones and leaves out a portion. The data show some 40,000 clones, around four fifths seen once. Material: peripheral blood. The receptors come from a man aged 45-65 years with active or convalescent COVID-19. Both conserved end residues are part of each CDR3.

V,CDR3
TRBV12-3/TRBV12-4,CASSPGSYEQYF
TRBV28,CASSPATGSAGNTIYF
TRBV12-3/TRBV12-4,CASSRVRNTEAFF
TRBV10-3,CAISPTEQETQYF
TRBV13,CASSLSALAGGRAEETQYF
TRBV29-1,CTTIGRDAMAHLSNYGYTF
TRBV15,CATSPHGTVNQPQHF
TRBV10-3,CATSQGDSPLHF
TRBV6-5,CASSLRHGYEQYF
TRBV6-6,CASSLAGDPYEQYF
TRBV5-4,CASSPTGVWTEAFF
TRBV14,CASSRAGTADYTGELFF
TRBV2,CASTAGTGLYEQYF
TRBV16,CASSSRQGASTEAFF
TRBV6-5,CASSFGLAGQETQYF
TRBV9,CASSVGGSSEQFF
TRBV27,CASITTGYQGYTF
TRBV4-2,CASSPGLAGGDNTGELFF
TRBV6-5,CASSAQGNQPQHF
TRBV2,CASNSGPDGYTF
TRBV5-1,CASSLNRPGNTIYF
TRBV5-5,CASSLVRGSSYEQYF
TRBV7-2,CASSFSLTSGAVAFF
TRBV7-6,CASSLGGQTYNEQFF
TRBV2,CASSVGGLGETQYF
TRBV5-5,CASSLASQVFDEQYF
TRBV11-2,CASRVQGYGYTF
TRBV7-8,CASSSPLASWGLEQYF